The 28 T cell receptor beta chains listed next were all sequenced from one sample in a study of T cell responses to AZD1222 COVID-19 vaccine. Method: immunoSEQ multiplex PCR; TCRdb's copy keeps in-frame clones and lacks some. Of approximately 140,000 clones in the sample, 92% were seen once. The specimen was peripheral blood, collected 28 days after the second AZD1222 dose. These receptors were obtained from an adult who received the AZD1222 COVID-19 vaccine.

A few counts support this clone. The chain links TRBV9 to TRBJ2-2; D is uncertain. The CDR3 sequence is 13 residues long. The germline V gene encodes CDR1 SGDLS and CDR2 YYNGEE. V dropped 4 bases and J dropped 3 bases, with 7 bases sitting between them. Here the CDR3 DNA reads TGTGCCAGCAGCCCAGAGGACACCGGGGAGCTGTTTTTT. This translates into CASSPEDTGELFF.

V usage is TRBV19 and J usage is TRBJ1-2; 12 bases fit TRBD1. Per germline, CDR1 LNHDA and CDR2 SQIVND (reference sequence). There are 15 residues in the CDR3. The junction had 8 bases not matched to a gene; V was cut back by 6 bases and J by 6 bases. The CDR3, as DNA: TGTGCCAGTAGATCCTCCGGGACAGGGGGCGATGGCTACACCTTC. Its protein is CASRSSGTGGDGYTF.

In DNA form, the CDR3 reads TGTGCCAGCAAATACCCGGGACAGGGGTATGAGCAGTTCTTC. Amino acid sequence: CASKYPGQGYEQFF. The rearrangement joins TRBV6-5 to TRBJ2-1, with TRBD1 identical over 10 bases. In germline, CDR1 is MNHEY, CDR2 SVGAGI. Trimming removed 7 bases from V and 8 bases from J; junction bases left unmatched: 8. The CDR3 is 14 residues long.

This clone was recorded once. The rearrangement links TRBV25-1 to TRBJ1-1; D remains ambiguous. The V and J ends lost 6 bases and 7 bases respectively, with 21 bases between them. CDR1 MGHDK and CDR2 SYGVNS come from the germline V gene. The length of the CDR3 is 15 residues. The CDR3 loop is CASRPAARESGEAFF. The DNA for the CDR3 is TGTGCCAGCAGACCCGCTGCGCGGGAGTCGGGTGAAGCTTTCTTT.

The V gene is TRBV5-6, the J gene TRBJ1-3; TRBD1 matches 7 bases. Germline CDR1 reads SGHDT; CDR2 reads YYEEEE. This CDR3 is built from 14 residues. The J segment lost 2 bases and the V segment lost 2 bases, leaving 1 base of the junction unmatched. The CDR3 region is CASSLQGTGNTIYF. As DNA, the CDR3 is TGTGCCAGCAGCTTACAGGGGACTGGAAACACCATATATTTT.

The genes are TRBV7-2 and TRBJ1-4; possibly TRBD1 for D (5 bases). The V and J ends lost 3 bases and 10 bases respectively, with 12 bases between them. CDR1 and CDR2 (germline): SGHTA, FQGNSA. This CDR3 has 13 amino acids. The CDR3 DNA is TGTGCCAGCAGCTTCGGGACTGAAAGAAAACTGTTTTTT. Its translation: CASSFGTERKLFF.

CDR3 coding DNA: TGTGCCAGCAGATGGACTGAGGAAGCTTTCTTT. Amino acids: CASRWTEEAFF. V is TRBV6-6 and J is TRBJ1-1; the D is unclear. The CDR3 runs 11 residues. Germline-derived CDR1 and CDR2 are MNHNY and SVGAGI (reference sequence). V was trimmed by 6 bases and J by 8 bases, leaving 10 bases between them.

The CDR3, as DNA: TGTGCCAGCAGCCTGCAGACAGAAGCTAATGAAAAACTGTTTTTT. Translation gives CASSLQTEANEKLFF. The chain links TRBV7-2 to TRBJ1-4; tentatively, D is TRBD1 (5 bases). With 5 bases removed from V and 3 bases from J, the gap between germline ends came to 13 bases. The CDR3 spans 15 residues. Germline CDR1 is SGHTA and CDR2 is FQGNSA. Supplemented by reference TRBV7-2 and TRBJ1-4, the full variable domain reads GAGVSQSPSNKVTEKGKDVELRCDPISGHTALYWYRQSLGQGLEFLIYFQGNSAPDKSGLPSDRFSAERTGGSVSTLTIQRTQQEDSAVYLCASSLQTEANEKLFFGSGTQLSVL.

The CDR3 DNA is TGTGCCAGCAGTAGGGACAGGGAGCAGCCCCAGCATTTT. This encodes CASSRDREQPQHF. The rearrangement uses TRBV2 and TRBJ1-5; 9 bases map to TRBD1. Germline-derived CDR1 and CDR2 are SNHLY and FYNNEI. The CDR3 runs to 13 residues. V was pared by 5 bases and J by 7 bases, with 3 bases of the junction left unmatched.

The rearrangement uses TRBV24-1 and TRBJ2-1; 12 bases align to TRBD1. Per the germline V gene, CDR1 is KGHDR and CDR2 is SFDVKD. The length of the CDR3 is 15 residues. V was clipped by 9 bases and J by 10 bases; unmatched bases: 12. CDR3 bases: TGTGCCACCGCAACCGGGACAGGGGGCCCCTCGGAGCAGTTCTTC. It yields the protein CATATGTGGPSEQFF.

The chain employs TRBV6-5 and TRBJ2-7, with TRBD1 as a possible D gene (6 bases). V was shortened by 2 bases and J by 2 bases, with 10 bases between the two germline ends. The CDR3 spans 14 residues. Germline CDR1 and CDR2: MNHEY and SVGAGI. The CDR3 loop is CASSYADRTYEQYV. CDR3 sequence (DNA): TGTGCCAGCAGTTACGCGGACAGAACCTACGAGCAGTACGTC.

The chain combines TRBV7-8 with TRBJ2-2; D not certain. The CDR3 covers 15 residues. Deletions cut 4 bases from V and 5 bases from J, with 14 bases between. Germline V gene data show CDR1 as SGHVS and CDR2 as FQNEAQ. For the CDR3, the DNA is TGTGCCAGCAGCTCGGCCAGTCAGACGACCGGGGAGCTGTTTTTT. Translation gives CASSSASQTTGELFF.

The rearrangement links TRBV7-9 to TRBJ1-1; TRBD1 is a possible D gene (6 bases). The CDR3 covers 12 residues. CDR1 and CDR2 (germline): SEHNR, FQNEAQ (reference sequence). V was shortened by 3 bases and J by 8 bases, with 10 bases between the two germline ends. The CDR3 bases are TGTGCCAGCAGCTTGGGACATCGGGAAGCTTTCTTT. Translating gives CASSLGHREAFF.

This chain links TRBV28 with TRBJ2-4, with D perhaps matching TRBD2 (7 bases). Trimming stripped 5 bases from V and 8 bases from J, with 19 bases between. Germline V CDR1 and CDR2: MDHEN, SYDVKM. The CDR3 runs to 15 residues. As DNA, the CDR3 is TGTGCCAGCAGTCGAGGGGGGGCCATAAAGGACATTCAGTACTTC. It translates to CASSRGGAIKDIQYF.

This clone appeared a single time. V gene TRBV7-8 combines with J gene TRBJ2-1; D may be TRBD2 (5 bases). Trimming stripped 3 bases from V and 7 bases from J, with 10 bases between. This CDR3 is built from 13 residues. From germline, CDR1 is SGHVS and CDR2 FQNEAQ. The CDR3 DNA is TGTGCCAGCAGCTTCGTCGGGGTAAATGAGCAGTTCTTC. Protein product: CASSFVGVNEQFF.

This chain uses TRBV28 with TRBJ1-5; D is uncertain. The V end lost 5 bases, the J end lost 0 bases, and 14 bases lay between the germline ends. Germline V gene sequence: CDR1 MDHEN, CDR2 SYDVKM. This CDR3 has 16 amino acids. The CDR3 reads CASSITGQTSNQPQHF. CDR3 nucleotide sequence: TGTGCCAGCAGTATCACCGGGCAAACTAGCAATCAGCCCCAGCATTTT.

The rearrangement links TRBV7-2 to TRBJ1-2; D might be TRBD1 (5 bases). The CDR3 length is 16 residues. V was trimmed by 1 base and J by 3 bases, leaving 15 bases between them. Germline assignment: CDR1 SGHTA and CDR2 FQGNSA. This chain's CDR3 is CASSLDQGRLDYGYTF. The CDR3 DNA reads as TGTGCCAGCAGCTTAGATCAGGGAAGGCTGGACTATGGCTACACCTTC.

The chain has TRBV10-3 and TRBJ2-7; the match to TRBD2 covers 8 bases. Trimming cost V 7 bases and J 5 bases; bases outside gene matches: 7. Germline loops: CDR1 ENHRY, CDR2 SYGVKD. The CDR3 length is 13 residues. The CDR3 loop is CAINRLAKDEQYF. In DNA form, the CDR3 reads TGTGCCATCAACAGACTAGCGAAGGACGAGCAGTACTTC.

This rearrangement joins TRBV19 to TRBJ1-2; D not certain. V was trimmed by 0 bases and J by 3 bases, leaving 8 bases between them. The CDR3 extends over 14 amino acids. Germline values: CDR1 LNHDA, CDR2 SQIVND (reference sequence). CDR3 amino acids: CASSIDGRDYGYTF. CDR3 DNA sequence: TGTGCCAGTAGTATAGACGGGAGGGACTATGGCTACACCTTC.

V usage is TRBV5-6 and J usage is TRBJ2-7, with D possibly matching TRBD1 (8 bases). The CDR3 runs to 15 residues. Trimming pared 4 bases from V and 6 bases from J, leaving 20 bases between. In germline, CDR1 is SGHDT, CDR2 YYEEEE. CDR3 loop: CASSGRGQGAREQYV. CDR3 in DNA: TGTGCCAGCAGCGGGCGGGGGCAGGGGGCGCGCGAGCAGTACGTC.

V and J are TRBV18 and TRBJ2-1, with TRBD1 matching over 8 bases. After removal of 3 bases from V and 9 bases from J, the junction contained 10 bases not matched to a gene. Per germline, CDR1 KGHSH and CDR2 LQKENI. The CDR3 runs 15 residues. The CDR3 sequence: CASSPLGQGAGEQFF. Written as DNA, the CDR3 is TGTGCCAGCTCACCCCTCGGGCAGGGGGCCGGTGAGCAGTTCTTC.

The chain recombines TRBV19 with TRBJ1-2; weak D call: TRBD1 (5 bases). Germline V CDR1 and CDR2: LNHDA, SQIVND (reference sequence). Deletions cut 1 base from V and 7 bases from J, with 10 bases between. This CDR3 region has 13 residues. The CDR3 is CASSIGWTSGYTF. CDR3 in DNA: TGTGCCAGTAGTATAGGTTGGACATCTGGCTACACCTTC.

The chain links TRBV2 to TRBJ2-1; D ambiguous. CDR1 SNHLY and CDR2 FYNNEI come from the germline V gene. The CDR3 is made up of 13 amino acids. V was clipped by 3 bases and J by 5 bases, with 8 bases between them. CDR3 in amino acids: CASSDTGHNEQFF. In DNA form, the CDR3 reads TGTGCCAGCAGTGATACGGGTCACAATGAGCAGTTCTTC.

The chain uses TRBV6-5 and TRBJ1-1, with unresolved D. The V end lost 5 bases, the J end lost 2 bases, and 15 bases lay between the germline ends. This CDR3 region has 15 residues. Germline CDR1 reads MNHEY; CDR2 reads SVGAGI. CDR3 nucleotides: TGTGCCAGCAGTCCCGATTCGAACCCCAACACTGAAGCTTTCTTT. As protein: CASSPDSNPNTEAFF.

The gene calls are TRBV6-5 and TRBJ2-2; 8 nucleotides match TRBD1. Germline loops: CDR1 MNHEY, CDR2 SVGAGI. The CDR3 contains 15 residues. Unmatched junction bases numbered 1, after V lost 4 bases and J lost 0 bases. This CDR3 is CASSSGQANTGELFF. The DNA for the CDR3 is TGTGCCAGCAGTTCGGGACAGGCGAACACCGGGGAGCTGTTTTTT.

The genes are TRBV7-2 and TRBJ1-5, with D possibly being TRBD1 (5 bases). Trimming pared 1 base from V and 4 bases from J, leaving 11 bases between. CDR1 and CDR2 from the germline V gene are SGHTA and FQGNSA. There are 15 residues in the CDR3. The CDR3 here is CASSLDRGGNQPQHF. The CDR3 DNA is TGTGCCAGCAGCTTAGATAGGGGCGGGAATCAGCCCCAGCATTTT.

This sequence joins TRBV28 and TRBJ2-1, with D possibly called TRBD1 or TRBD2 (5 bases each). This CDR3 is 14 amino acids long. V dropped 3 bases and J dropped 3 bases, with 9 bases sitting between them. CDR1 is MDHEN, CDR2 SYDVKM, per germline. CDR3 amino acids: CASSFGDDYNEQFF. CDR3 DNA sequence: TGTGCCAGCAGTTTCGGGGACGACTACAATGAGCAGTTCTTC.

The rearrangement joins TRBV10-3 to TRBJ2-7; D may be TRBD2 (5 bases). V was clipped by 3 bases and J by 3 bases, with 15 bases between them. CDR1 is ENHRY and CDR2 is SYGVKD in the germline V gene. The CDR3 consists of 15 residues. The CDR3 sequence is CAISEGLSAGYEQYV. The CDR3 region has the DNA TGTGCCATCAGTGAAGGCCTCTCTGCGGGCTACGAGCAGTACGTC.